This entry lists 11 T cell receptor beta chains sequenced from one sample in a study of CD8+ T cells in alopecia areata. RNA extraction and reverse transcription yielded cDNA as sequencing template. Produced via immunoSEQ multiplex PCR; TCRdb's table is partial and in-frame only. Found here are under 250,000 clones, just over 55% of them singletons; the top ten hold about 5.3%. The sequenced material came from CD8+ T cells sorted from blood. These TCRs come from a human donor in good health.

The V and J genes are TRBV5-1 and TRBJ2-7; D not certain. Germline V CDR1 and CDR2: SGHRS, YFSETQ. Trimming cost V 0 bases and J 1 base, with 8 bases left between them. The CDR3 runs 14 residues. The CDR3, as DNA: TGCGCCAGCAGCTTGGACGCTGGGTCCTACGAGCAGTACTTC. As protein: CASSLDAGSYEQYF.

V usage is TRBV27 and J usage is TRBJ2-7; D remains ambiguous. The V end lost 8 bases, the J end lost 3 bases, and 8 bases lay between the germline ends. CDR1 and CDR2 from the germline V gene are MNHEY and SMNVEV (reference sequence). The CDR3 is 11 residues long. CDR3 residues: CASGYSYEQYF. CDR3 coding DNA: TGTGCCAGCGGTTACAGCTACGAGCAGTACTTC.

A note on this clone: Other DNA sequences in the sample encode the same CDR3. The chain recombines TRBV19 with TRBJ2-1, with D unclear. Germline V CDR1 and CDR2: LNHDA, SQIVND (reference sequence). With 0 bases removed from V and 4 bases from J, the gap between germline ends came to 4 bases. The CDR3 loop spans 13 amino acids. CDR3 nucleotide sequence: TGTGCCAGTAGTATAGATATTTACAATGAGCAGTTCTTC. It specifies CASSIDIYNEQFF. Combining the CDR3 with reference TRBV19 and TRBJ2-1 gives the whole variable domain DGGITQSPKYLFRKEGQNVTLSCEQNLNHDAMYWYRQDPGQGLRLIYYSQIVNDFQKGDIAEGYSVSREKKESFPLTVTSAQKNPTAFYLCASSIDIYNEQFFGPGTRLTVL.

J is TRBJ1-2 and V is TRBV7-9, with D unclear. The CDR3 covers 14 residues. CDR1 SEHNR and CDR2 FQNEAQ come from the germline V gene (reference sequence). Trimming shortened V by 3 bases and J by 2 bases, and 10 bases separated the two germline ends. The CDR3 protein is CASSFGEGNYGYTF. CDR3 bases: TGTGCCAGCAGCTTCGGGGAAGGAAACTATGGCTACACCTTC. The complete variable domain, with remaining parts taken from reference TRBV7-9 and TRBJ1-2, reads DTGVSQNPRHKITKRGQNVTFRCDPISEHNRLYWYRQTLGQGPEFLTYFQNEAQLEKSRLLSDRFSAERPKGSFSTLEIQRTEQGDSAMYLCASSFGEGNYGYTFGSGTRLTVV.

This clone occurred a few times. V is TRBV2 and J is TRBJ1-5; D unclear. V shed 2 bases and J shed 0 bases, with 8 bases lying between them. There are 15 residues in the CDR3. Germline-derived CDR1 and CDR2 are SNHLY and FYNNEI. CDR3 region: CASSEKLYSNQPQHF. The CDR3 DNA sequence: TGTGCCAGCAGTGAAAAGTTGTATAGCAATCAGCCCCAGCATTTT.

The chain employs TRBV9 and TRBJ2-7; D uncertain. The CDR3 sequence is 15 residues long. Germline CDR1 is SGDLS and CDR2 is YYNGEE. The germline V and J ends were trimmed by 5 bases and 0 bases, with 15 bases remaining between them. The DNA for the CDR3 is TGTGCCAGCAGTCCCGGACCGGTGAGCTCCTACGAGCAGTACTTC. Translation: CASSPGPVSSYEQYF.

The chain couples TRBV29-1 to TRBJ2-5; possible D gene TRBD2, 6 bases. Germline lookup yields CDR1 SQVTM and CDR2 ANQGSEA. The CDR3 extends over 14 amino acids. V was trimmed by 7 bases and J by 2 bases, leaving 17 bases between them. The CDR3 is CSAKTGGNQETQYF. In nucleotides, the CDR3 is TGCAGCGCCAAAACCGGGGGTAATCAAGAGACCCAGTACTTC.

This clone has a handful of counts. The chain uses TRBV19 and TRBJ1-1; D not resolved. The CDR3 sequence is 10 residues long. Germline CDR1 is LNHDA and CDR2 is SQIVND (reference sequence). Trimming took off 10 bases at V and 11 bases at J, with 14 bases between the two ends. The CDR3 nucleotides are TGTGCCACGGTAGAGGGAAAGGCTTTCTTT. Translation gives CATVEGKAFF.

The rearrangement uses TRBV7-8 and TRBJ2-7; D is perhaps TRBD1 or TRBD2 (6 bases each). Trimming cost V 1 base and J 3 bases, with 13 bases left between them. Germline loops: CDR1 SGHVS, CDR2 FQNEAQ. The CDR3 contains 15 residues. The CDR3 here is CASSLGAGGGYEQYF. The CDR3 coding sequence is TGTGCCAGCAGCTTAGGGGCCGGAGGGGGCTACGAGCAGTACTTC.

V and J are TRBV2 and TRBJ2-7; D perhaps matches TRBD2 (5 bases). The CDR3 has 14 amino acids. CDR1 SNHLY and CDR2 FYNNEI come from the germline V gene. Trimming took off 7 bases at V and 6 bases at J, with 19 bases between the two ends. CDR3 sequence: CASIPRNKRAEQYF. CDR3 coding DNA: TGTGCCAGCATTCCCCGAAACAAGAGGGCCGAGCAGTACTTC. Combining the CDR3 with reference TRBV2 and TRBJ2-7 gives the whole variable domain EPEVTQTPSHQVTQMGQEVILRCVPISNHLYFYWYRQILGQKVEFLVSFYNNEISEKSEIFDDQFSVERPDGSNFTLKIRSTKLEDSAMYFCASIPRNKRAEQYFGPGTRLTVT.

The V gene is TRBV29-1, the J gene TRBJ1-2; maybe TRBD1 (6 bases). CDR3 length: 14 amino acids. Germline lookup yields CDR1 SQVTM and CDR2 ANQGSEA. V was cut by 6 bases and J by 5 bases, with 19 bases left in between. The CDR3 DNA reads TGCAGCGTCCTGAAGGGGGGAGAGGGTTATGGCTACACCTTC. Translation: CSVLKGGEGYGYTF.